One sample yielded the 26 T cell receptor beta chains listed below, sequenced in a study of cytomegalovirus exposure and HLA in healthy donors. The study ran its PCR with 60 Vbeta and 13 Jbeta primers. Clones were read by immunoSEQ multiplex PCR, and TCRdb kept only the in-frame ones, dropping some. Of some 160,000 clones listed, 65% to 85% are singletons. The sample consisted of PBMCs. Every receptor here comes from a woman aged 35 to 49 in good health and CMV-seropositive.

The rearrangement uses TRBV7-2 and TRBJ2-2; possibly TRBD2 for D (6 bases). In germline, CDR1 is SGHTA, CDR2 FQGNSA. Trimming shortened V by 3 bases and J by 5 bases, and 13 bases separated the two germline ends. CDR3 length equals 15 residues. The CDR3 region is CASSFGGVGTGELFF. CDR3 sequence (DNA): TGTGCCAGCAGCTTTGGCGGGGTAGGGACCGGGGAGCTGTTTTTT.

J is TRBJ1-1 and V is TRBV7-3, with a weak D call TRBD1 (6 bases). Germline V gene sequence: CDR1 SGHTA, CDR2 FQGTGA. Between the trimmed V and J ends, which lost 1 base and 6 bases, there was a span of 12 bases. The CDR3 contains 14 residues. CDR3 nucleotide sequence: TGTGCCAGCAGCTTAAATCCCGGGGGGCCTGAAGCTTTCTTT. Its translation is CASSLNPGGPEAFF. The complete variable domain, with remaining parts taken from reference TRBV7-3 and TRBJ1-1, reads GAGVSQTPSNKVTEKGKYVELRCDPISGHTALYWYRQSLGQGPEFLIYFQGTGAADDSGLPNDRFFAVRPEGSVSTLKIQRTERGDSAVYLCASSLNPGGPEAFFGQGTRLTVV.

V usage is TRBV4-1 and J usage is TRBJ2-3; D possibly corresponds to TRBD1 (5 bases). The CDR3 has 17 residues. The ends were cut back, 0 bases at V and 2 bases at J, with 15 bases in the middle. Germline CDR1 and CDR2: MGHRA and YSYEKL. The CDR3 reads CASSQDTGGRFTDTQYF. For the CDR3, the DNA is TGCGCCAGCAGCCAAGATACAGGCGGCAGGTTCACAGATACGCAGTATTTT.

The rearrangement links TRBV5-6 to TRBJ2-2; D possibly corresponds to TRBD1 (6 bases). This CDR3 has 16 residues. Trimming cost V 9 bases and J 1 base, with 19 bases left between them. Germline CDR1 is SGHDT and CDR2 is YYEEEE. In DNA form, the CDR3 reads TGTGCCACCGGAGAGCTGGGGGCGGTGAACACCGGGGAGCTGTTTTTT. Protein sequence: CATGELGAVNTGELFF.

The CDR3 loop is CASSTSGGAQNEQFF. Here the CDR3 DNA reads TGTGCCAGCAGTACTAGCGGGGGGGCCCAGAATGAGCAGTTCTTC. The rearrangement links TRBV6-4 to TRBJ2-1; 13 bases align to TRBD2. The J segment lost 7 bases and the V segment lost 5 bases, leaving 5 bases of the junction unmatched. The CDR3 extends over 15 amino acids. The germline V gene has CDR1 MRHNA and CDR2 SNTAGT.

V gene TRBV5-6 combines with J gene TRBJ2-2; 10 bases fit TRBD2. The germline CDR1 and CDR2 sequences are SGHDT and YYEEEE. The CDR3 spans 18 residues. Trimming at V came to 2 bases and at J to 3 bases, leaving 10 bases not matched to a gene. The CDR3 coding sequence is TGTGCCAGCAGCTTAGTAGCGGGGGGCCTTCTGGACACCGGGGAGCTGTTTTTT. Residues: CASSLVAGGLLDTGELFF.

V usage is TRBV2 and J usage is TRBJ1-2; 9 bases fit TRBD1. Trimming took 2 bases from V and 8 from J; bases not matched to a gene: 6. The germline V gene encodes CDR1 SNHLY and CDR2 FYNNEI. The CDR3 length is 14 residues. CDR3: CASSEIRDRAGYTF. CDR3 DNA sequence: TGTGCCAGCAGTGAAATCCGGGACAGGGCGGGCTACACCTTC.

The chain joins TRBV20-1 to TRBJ2-5, with 8 bases lining up with TRBD1. J was trimmed by 4 bases and V by 8 bases; bases with no gene match: 3. The CDR3 loop spans 11 amino acids. Germline V lookup: CDR1 DFQATT, CDR2 SNEGSKA (reference sequence). CDR3 in amino acids: CSFRGLETQYF. The CDR3 coding sequence is TGCAGTTTCAGGGGGCTAGAGACCCAGTACTTC.

The chain uses TRBV10-3 and TRBJ1-5; unclear D gene. Trimming cost V 5 bases and J 1 base, with 9 bases left between them. Germline-derived CDR1 and CDR2 are ENHRY and SYGVKD. The length of the CDR3 is 14 residues. The CDR3 bases are TGTGCCATCAGTCCGACTGTGAGCAATCAGCCCCAGCATTTT. Translation gives CAISPTVSNQPQHF.

The chain employs TRBV27 and TRBJ1-1; 9 positions agree with TRBD1. The CDR3 has 14 residues. The germline CDR1 and CDR2 sequences are MNHEY and SMNVEV (reference sequence). J gave up 6 bases and V 4 bases, and 6 bases lay outside the gene matches. CDR3 residues: CASSSGQGRAEAFF. For the CDR3, the DNA is TGTGCCAGCAGTTCCGGACAGGGGAGGGCTGAAGCTTTCTTT.

The rearrangement uses TRBV7-2 and TRBJ2-2; 11 nucleotides align to TRBD2. J gave up 4 bases and V 5 bases, and 12 bases lay outside the gene matches. Per germline, CDR1 SGHTA and CDR2 FQGNSA. The CDR3 totals 18 residues. The CDR3 DNA reads TGTGCCAGCAGCCCAGCCCAACTAGCGGGGGCTCTCACCGGGGAGCTGTTTTTT. The encoded protein is CASSPAQLAGALTGELFF. The entire variable domain, with the rest obtained from reference TRBV7-2 and TRBJ2-2, is as follows: GAGVSQSPSNKVTEKGKDVELRCDPISGHTALYWYRQSLGQGLEFLIYFQGNSAPDKSGLPSDRFSAERTGGSVSTLTIQRTQQEDSAVYLCASSPAQLAGALTGELFFGEGSRLTVL.

The V gene is TRBV5-1, the J gene TRBJ2-2; a possible D gene is TRBD2 (5 bases). The CDR3 spans 16 residues. Germline values: CDR1 SGHRS, CDR2 YFSETQ. V was trimmed by 0 bases and J by 7 bases, leaving 16 bases between them. The CDR3 sequence: CASSLGFGGGNGELFF. CDR3 sequence (DNA): TGCGCCAGCAGCTTGGGATTTGGAGGAGGAAACGGGGAGCTGTTTTTT.

The chain carries TRBV5-1 and TRBJ2-1, with 10 bases lining up with TRBD2. This CDR3 comprises 16 residues. With V trimmed by 1 base and J by 3 bases, 4 bases remained unmatched. From germline, CDR1 is SGHRS and CDR2 YFSETQ. This chain's CDR3 is CASSLTSGVNYNEQFF. CDR3 nucleotides: TGCGCCAGCAGCTTGACTAGCGGGGTCAACTACAATGAGCAGTTCTTC.

The rearrangement joins TRBV6-5 to TRBJ2-7; 10 positions agree with TRBD2. The CDR3 is 15 residues long. The ends lost 6 bases at V and 5 bases at J; junction bases unmatched: 10. Germline V CDR1 and CDR2: MNHEY, SVGAGI. CDR3: CASSPNSGRVDEQYF. CDR3 coding DNA: TGTGCCAGCAGCCCCAACAGCGGGAGGGTGGACGAGCAGTACTTC.

On this clone: The identical CDR3 is also encoded by other nucleotide sequences in the sample. This chain connects TRBV23-1 to TRBJ2-1; 9 nucleotides match TRBD1. TRBV23-1 is reported as an ORF; its role is uncertain. J was trimmed by 10 bases and V by 4 bases; bases with no gene match: 8. The CDR3 has 14 residues. The CDR3 nucleotides are TGCGCCAGCAGTCTGACGGACAGGGGCAACGAGCAGTTCTTC. Its translation is CASSLTDRGNEQFF.

CDR3 coding DNA: TGTGCCAGCGGTAGCGGGAGTTCAGTCGAGCAGTACTTC. It is translated as CASGSGSSVEQYF. The V and J genes are TRBV27 and TRBJ2-5; 9 bases fit TRBD2. The DNA end is more similar to TRBJ2-7, so the J call may be wrong. This CDR3 comprises 13 residues. Germline V CDR1 and CDR2: MNHEY, SMNVEV (reference sequence).

This sequence joins TRBV29-1 and TRBJ2-5; TRBD2 agrees at 15 bases. There are 15 residues in the CDR3. CDR1 is SQVTM and CDR2 is ANQGSEA in the germline V gene. With 2 bases clipped from V and 4 bases from J, the junction kept 2 bases outside the gene matches. The chain's CDR3 is CSVEKGLAGGETQYF. Here the CDR3 DNA reads TGCAGCGTTGAAAAGGGACTAGCGGGAGGAGAGACCCAGTACTTC.

Turning to this clone: At one end the junction does not follow the germline gene, possibly because of a read error. This chain connects TRBV7-9 to TRBJ1-3; D remains ambiguous. Germline values: CDR1 SEHNR, CDR2 FQNEAQ (reference sequence). This CDR3 is 14 amino acids long. The CDR3 spells CSSSQVVGWNTIYF. The CDR3 DNA reads TGTTCCAGCAGCCAGGTGGTCGGATGGAACACCATATATTTT.

This chain joins TRBV19 and TRBJ1-1; tentatively, D is TRBD1 (6 bases). The germline V gene has CDR1 LNHDA and CDR2 SQIVND (reference sequence). This CDR3 contains 14 residues. V was clipped by 0 bases and J by 5 bases, with 10 bases between them. CDR3 nucleotide sequence: TGTGCCAGTAGTATAGACAGGGGTTTAACTGAAGCTTTCTTT. Translated, it gives CASSIDRGLTEAFF. Full variable domain (outside the CDR3, taken from reference TRBV19 and TRBJ1-1): DGGITQSPKYLFRKEGQNVTLSCEQNLNHDAMYWYRQDPGQGLRLIYYSQIVNDFQKGDIAEGYSVSREKKESFPLTVTSAQKNPTAFYLCASSIDRGLTEAFFGQGTRLTVV.

The V and J genes are TRBV19 and TRBJ2-5; 8 nucleotides line up with TRBD1. The J call may be mistaken, given a closer DNA end match to TRBJ2-7. The CDR3 spans 13 residues. In germline, CDR1 is LNHDA, CDR2 SQIVND (reference sequence). The CDR3 coding sequence is TGTGCCAGTTCTCCGGGACAGGACTACGAGCAGTACTTC. It codes for CASSPGQDYEQYF.

The chain employs TRBV29-1 and TRBJ2-1; 12 positions agree with TRBD2. Germline V CDR1 and CDR2: SQVTM, ANQGSEA. V was pared by 4 bases and J by 7 bases, with 14 bases of the junction left unmatched. This CDR3 comprises 17 residues. As DNA, the CDR3 is TGCAGCGTTGCTAGACAGGGGCTAGCGGGAGGGTTGAATGAGCAGTTCTTC. Its protein product is CSVARQGLAGGLNEQFF.

CDR3 sequence reads: CASSLGSGGRNEQYF. As DNA, the CDR3 is TGTGCCAGCAGCTTGGGATCGGGGGGGCGGAACGAGCAGTACTTC. The chain recombines TRBV5-4 with TRBJ2-7; 8 bases map to TRBD2. V gave up 0 bases and J gave up 5 bases; unmatched junction bases: 7. The germline CDR1 and CDR2 sequences are SGHNT and YYREEE (reference sequence). The CDR3 spans 15 residues.

The rearrangement uses TRBV10-3 and TRBJ2-3; TRBD2 matches at 8 bases. Trimming cost V 7 bases and J 0 bases; bases outside gene matches: 6. The CDR3 is 15 amino acids. Germline assignment: CDR1 ENHRY and CDR2 SYGVKD. CDR3 coding DNA: TGTGCCATCACACCTGGCGGGGGGAGCACAGATACGCAGTATTTT. Translating it yields CAITPGGGSTDTQYF.

The rearrangement joins TRBV10-3 to TRBJ1-5; possibly TRBD1 for D (6 bases). Germline CDR1 is ENHRY and CDR2 is SYGVKD. V lost 3 bases and J 3 bases, leaving 15 bases between the germline ends. There are 16 residues in the CDR3. The CDR3 region is CAISDPKDSFNQPQHF. CDR3 DNA: TGTGCCATCAGTGACCCCAAGGACAGCTTCAATCAGCCCCAGCATTTT.

This sequence joins TRBV5-6 and TRBJ2-1; 15 bases map to TRBD2. Germline CDR1 SGHDT, CDR2 YYEEEE. The CDR3 runs to 17 residues. Losses at the gene ends were 6 bases for V and 7 bases for J; bases not matched to a gene: 11. The CDR3 reads CASIGRTSGGARNEQFF. The DNA of the CDR3 is TGTGCCAGCATCGGACGGACTAGCGGGGGGGCTAGGAATGAGCAGTTCTTC.

This chain uses TRBV7-8 with TRBJ1-1, with 8 nucleotides matching TRBD1. The CDR3 loop spans 14 amino acids. Germline V lookup: CDR1 SGHVS, CDR2 FQNEAQ. V lost 4 bases, J lost 3 bases, and 4 bases stayed unmatched. In DNA form, the CDR3 reads TGTGCCAGCAGCTCGTTGACAGGGGACACTGAAGCTTTCTTT. Translating it yields CASSSLTGDTEAFF.